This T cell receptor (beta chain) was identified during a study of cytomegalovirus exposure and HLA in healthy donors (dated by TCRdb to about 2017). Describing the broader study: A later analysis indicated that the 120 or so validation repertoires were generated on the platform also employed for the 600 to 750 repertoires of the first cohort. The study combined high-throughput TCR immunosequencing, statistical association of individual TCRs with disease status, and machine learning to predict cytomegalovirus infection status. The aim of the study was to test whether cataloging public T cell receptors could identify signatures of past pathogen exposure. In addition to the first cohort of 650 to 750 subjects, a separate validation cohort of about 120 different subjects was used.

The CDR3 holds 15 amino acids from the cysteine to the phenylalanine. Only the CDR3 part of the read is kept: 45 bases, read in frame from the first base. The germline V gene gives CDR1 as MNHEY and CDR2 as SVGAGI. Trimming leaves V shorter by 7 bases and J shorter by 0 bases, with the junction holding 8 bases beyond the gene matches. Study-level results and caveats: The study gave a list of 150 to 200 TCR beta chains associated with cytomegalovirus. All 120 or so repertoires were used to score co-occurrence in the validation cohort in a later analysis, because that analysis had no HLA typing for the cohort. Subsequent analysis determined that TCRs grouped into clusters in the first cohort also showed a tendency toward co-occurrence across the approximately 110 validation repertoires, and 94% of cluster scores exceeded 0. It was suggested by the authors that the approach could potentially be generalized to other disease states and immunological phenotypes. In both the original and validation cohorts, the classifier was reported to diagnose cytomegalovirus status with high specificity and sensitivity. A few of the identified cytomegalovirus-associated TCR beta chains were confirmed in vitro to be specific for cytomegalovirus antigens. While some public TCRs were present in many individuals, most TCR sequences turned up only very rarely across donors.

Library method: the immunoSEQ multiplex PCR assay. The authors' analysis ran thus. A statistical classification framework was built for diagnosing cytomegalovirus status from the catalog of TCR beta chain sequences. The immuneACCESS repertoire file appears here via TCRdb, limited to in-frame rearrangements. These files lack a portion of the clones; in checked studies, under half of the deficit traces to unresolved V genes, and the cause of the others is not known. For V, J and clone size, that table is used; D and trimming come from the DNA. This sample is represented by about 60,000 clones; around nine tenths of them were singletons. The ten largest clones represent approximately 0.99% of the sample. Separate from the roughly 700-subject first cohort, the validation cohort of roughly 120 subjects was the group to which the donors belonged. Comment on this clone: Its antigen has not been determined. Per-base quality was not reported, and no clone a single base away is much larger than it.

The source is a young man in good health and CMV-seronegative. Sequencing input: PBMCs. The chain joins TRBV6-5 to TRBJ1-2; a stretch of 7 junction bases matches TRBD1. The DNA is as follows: TGTGCCAGCACCCAGAGAGGGACAGCTAACTATGGCTACACCTTC. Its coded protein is CASTQRGTANYGYTF.